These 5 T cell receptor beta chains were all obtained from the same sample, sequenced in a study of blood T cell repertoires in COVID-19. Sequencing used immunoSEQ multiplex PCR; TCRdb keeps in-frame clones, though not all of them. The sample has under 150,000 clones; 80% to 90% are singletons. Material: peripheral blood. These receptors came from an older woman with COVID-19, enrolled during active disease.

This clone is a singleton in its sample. CDR3 DNA sequence: TGTGCCAGCAGCCACGGGACAGGCATCACAGATACGCAGTATTTT. It is translated as CASSHGTGITDTQYF. The V gene is TRBV7-2, the J gene TRBJ2-3, with TRBD1 identical over 8 bases. Germline-derived CDR1 and CDR2 are SGHTA and FQGNSA. The CDR3 is 15 residues long. The V and J ends lost 5 bases and 2 bases, in that order; junction bases with no gene match: 6.

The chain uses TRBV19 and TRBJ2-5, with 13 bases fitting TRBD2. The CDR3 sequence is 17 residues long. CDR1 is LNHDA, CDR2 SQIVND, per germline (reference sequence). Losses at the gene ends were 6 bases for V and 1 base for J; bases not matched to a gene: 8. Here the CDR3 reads CASSTGTSGAFQETQYF. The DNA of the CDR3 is TGTGCCAGTAGCACCGGGACTAGCGGGGCCTTCCAAGAGACCCAGTACTTC.

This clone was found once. CDR3 loop: CASSPGTGRNQPQHF. DNA of the CDR3: TGTGCCAGCTCACCAGGGACAGGGCGAAATCAGCCCCAGCATTTT. This chain links TRBV18 with TRBJ1-5, with TRBD1 matching 9 bases. CDR1 and CDR2 from the germline V gene are KGHSH and LQKENI. The CDR3 loop spans 15 amino acids. Trimming removed 2 bases from V and 4 bases from J; junction bases left unmatched: 3. Based on the CDR3 plus reference TRBV18 and TRBJ1-5, the full variable domain is NAGVMQNPRHLVRRRGQEARLRCSPMKGHSHVYWYRQLPEEGLKFMVYLQKENIIDESGMPKERFSAEFPKEGPSILRIQQVVRGDSAAYFCASSPGTGRNQPQHFGDGTRLSIL.

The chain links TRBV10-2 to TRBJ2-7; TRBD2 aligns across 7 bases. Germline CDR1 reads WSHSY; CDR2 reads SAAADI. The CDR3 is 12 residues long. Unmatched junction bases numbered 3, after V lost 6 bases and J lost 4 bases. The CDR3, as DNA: TGCGCCAGCAGGCTAGCGGCGTACGAGCAGTACTTC. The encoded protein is CASRLAAYEQYF.

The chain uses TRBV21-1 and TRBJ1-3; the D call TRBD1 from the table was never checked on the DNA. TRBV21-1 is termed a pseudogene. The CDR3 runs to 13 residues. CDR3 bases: TGTGCCAGCAGCCACAGGGCTGGAAACACCATATATTTT. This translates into CASSHRAGNTIYF.